These 32 T cell receptor beta chains came from one sample sequenced in a study of blood T cell repertoires in COVID-19. The assay was immunoSEQ multiplex PCR, and TCRdb's table has in-frame clones only and misses some. The repertoire holds some 97,000 clones, 80% to 90% seen once, with about 2.5% in the top ten. The sequenced sample was PBMCs or T cells enriched from blood (not recorded which). The receptors derive from a woman aged 45-60 years who had recovered from COVID-19.

CDR3 sequence: CASSLSAGSQETQYF. The CDR3 nucleotides read TGTGCCAGCAGCTTGTCGGCGGGGAGCCAAGAGACCCAGTACTTC. The V gene is TRBV5-6, the J gene TRBJ2-5, with D perhaps matching TRBD2 (6 bases). CDR1 and CDR2 from the germline V gene are SGHDT and YYEEEE. The CDR3 totals 15 residues. Trimming removed 1 base from V and 1 base from J, with 11 bases in between.

This rearrangement joins TRBV30 to TRBJ2-6, with TRBD2 matching over 11 bases. CDR1 GTSNPN and CDR2 SVGIG come from the germline V gene (reference sequence). The CDR3 loop spans 20 amino acids. V shed 1 base and J 3 bases; nucleotides not matched to a gene: 14. CDR3: CAWSASRDSGGVFGANVLTF. As DNA, the CDR3 is TGTGCCTGGAGTGCTAGTAGAGATAGCGGGGGGGTTTTTGGGGCCAACGTCCTGACTTTC.

This sequence joins TRBV7-2 and TRBJ1-5, with 7 bases aligning to TRBD1. The CDR3 totals 18 residues. Germline CDR1 reads SGHTA; CDR2 reads FQGNSA. Unmatched junction bases numbered 10, after V lost 2 bases and J lost 0 bases. The CDR3 loop reads CASSLRLKGQTSNQPQHF. The CDR3 DNA reads TGTGCCAGCAGCTTACGCCTTAAGGGACAGACTAGCAATCAGCCCCAGCATTTT.

The gene calls are TRBV6-5 and TRBJ2-7; D is possibly TRBD2 (6 bases). CDR3 size: 14 residues. V gave up 5 bases and J gave up 5 bases, with 16 bases separating them. CDR1 is MNHEY, CDR2 SVGAGI, per germline. The CDR3 loop reads CASSLFAGTDEQYF. CDR3 bases: TGTGCCAGCAGTCTCTTTGCGGGGACGGACGAGCAGTACTTC.

This clone was found once. The chain recombines TRBV19 with TRBJ1-2; D unresolved. Germline CDR1 and CDR2: LNHDA and SQIVND (reference sequence). CDR3 length: 12 amino acids. V lost 4 bases and J 8 bases, leaving 11 bases between the germline ends. Here the CDR3 reads CASSNEGYGYTF. In DNA form, the CDR3 reads TGTGCCAGTAGTAACGAGGGTTACGGCTACACCTTC.

J is TRBJ1-1 and V is TRBV6-4; no reliable D call. Trimming cost V 6 bases and J 1 base, with 9 bases left between them. CDR3 length equals 13 residues. Germline loops: CDR1 MRHNA, CDR2 SNTAGT. The chain's CDR3 is CASSANRNTEAFF. The CDR3 DNA reads as TGTGCCAGCAGCGCTAACAGGAACACTGAAGCTTTCTTT.

This rearrangement joins TRBV9 to TRBJ2-5; 9 nucleotides line up with TRBD1. The CDR3 runs 14 residues. V shed 7 bases and J 7 bases; nucleotides not matched to a gene: 11. CDR1 SGDLS and CDR2 YYNGEE come from the germline V gene. CDR3 in DNA: TGTGCCAGCGGCTCCGGACAGGGGACGGCGACCCAGTACTTC. It specifies CASGSGQGTATQYF. The entire variable domain, with the rest obtained from reference TRBV9 and TRBJ2-5, is as follows: DSGVTQTPKHLITATGQRVTLRCSPRSGDLSVYWYQQSLDQGLQFLIQYYNGEERAKGNILERFSAQQFPDLHSELNLSSLELGDSALYFCASGSGQGTATQYFGPGTRLLVL.

This clone was found once. CDR3 nucleotides: TGTGCCAGTAGTATTGACAGGGGGTATGAAGCTTTCTTT. This codes for CASSIDRGYEAFF. The chain carries TRBV19 and TRBJ1-1; 9 positions agree with TRBD1. The CDR3 contains 13 residues. Germline V gene data show CDR1 as LNHDA and CDR2 as SQIVND (reference sequence). The ends lost 3 bases at V and 7 bases at J; junction bases unmatched: 3.

CDR3 coding DNA: TGTGCCAGCAGCCAAGCCTTGGGGGGGGGCCTCTACGAGCAGTACTTC. Translating gives CASSQALGGGLYEQYF. The gene calls are TRBV4-2 and TRBJ2-7, with D perhaps matching TRBD2 (7 bases). V was pared by 1 base and J by 3 bases, with 16 bases between. This CDR3 region has 16 residues. CDR1 and CDR2 (germline): LGHNA, YNFKEQ.

This clone has only one observation. The chain is built from TRBV29-1 and TRBJ2-1; D is perhaps TRBD1 (6 bases). The CDR3 has 14 amino acids. Trimming cost V 0 bases and J 15 bases, with 21 bases left between them. Germline CDR1 reads SQVTM; CDR2 reads ANQGSEA. CDR3 residues: CSVEEDWQGYFLFF. Written as DNA, the CDR3 is TGCAGCGTTGAAGAAGATTGGCAGGGGTACTTTCTGTTCTTC.

V gene TRBV28 combines with J gene TRBJ1-6; unclear D gene. V was shortened by 6 bases and J by 7 bases, with 16 bases between the two germline ends. The length of the CDR3 is 15 residues. Germline CDR1 MDHEN, CDR2 SYDVKM. CDR3 nucleotide sequence: TGTGCCAGCAGCCCCGGTGCGGGCGGGAATTCACCCCTCCACTTT. Amino acid sequence: CASSPGAGGNSPLHF. Using reference TRBV28 and TRBJ1-6 for the parts outside the CDR3, the full variable domain is DVKVTQSSRYLVKRTGEKVFLECVQDMDHENMFWYRQDPGLGLRLIYFSYDVKMKEKGDIPEGYSVSREKKERFSLILESASTNQTSMYLCASSPGAGGNSPLHFGNGTRLTVT.

In its sample, this clone was seen a few times. V and J are TRBV2 and TRBJ1-2; possibly TRBD1 for D (6 bases). V was shortened by 6 bases and J by 8 bases, with 25 bases between the two germline ends. The CDR3 is 16 amino acids. Germline values: CDR1 SNHLY, CDR2 FYNNEI. The CDR3 loop is CASSPGPQGGLGGYTF. CDR3 in DNA: TGTGCCAGCAGCCCCGGTCCACAGGGCGGCTTAGGCGGCTACACCTTC.

This clone was seen only once. The chain carries TRBV27 and TRBJ2-3, with TRBD2 matching 10 bases. The CDR3 is 16 residues long. J gave up 1 base and V 3 bases, and 4 bases lay outside the gene matches. Per the germline V gene, CDR1 is MNHEY and CDR2 is SMNVEV (reference sequence). The CDR3 sequence is CASSFLLAGGTDTQYF. In DNA, the CDR3 is TGTGCCAGCAGTTTCCTGCTAGCGGGGGGCACAGATACGCAGTATTTT.

The rearrangement joins TRBV5-4 to TRBJ1-1; 7 positions match TRBD1. Germline CDR1 SGHNT, CDR2 YYREEE (reference sequence). J gave up 1 base and V 4 bases, and 10 bases lay outside the gene matches. This CDR3 comprises 16 residues. The CDR3 sequence is CASSLHRGWTNTEAFF. CDR3 nucleotides: TGTGCCAGCAGCCTACACAGGGGTTGGACGAACACTGAAGCTTTCTTT.

The chain links TRBV7-6 to TRBJ2-7; D perhaps matches TRBD2 (6 bases). The CDR3 runs to 15 residues. The V gene lost 6 bases and the J gene lost 6 bases, with 21 bases spanning the gap. Germline CDR1 and CDR2: SGHVS and FNYEAQ. The DNA for the CDR3 is TGTGCCAGCAGAAACCCGGGACTCGCCCAGAGCGAGCAGTACTTC. It encodes CASRNPGLAQSEQYF.

Concerning this clone: The same CDR3 also results from other DNA sequences found in this sample. This chain links TRBV29-1 with TRBJ2-2, with D possibly matching TRBD1 (5 bases). Germline CDR1 SQVTM, CDR2 ANQGSEA. V gave up 6 bases and J gave up 1 base, with 9 bases separating them. The CDR3 sequence is 13 residues long. CDR3 residues: CSVDRGNTGELFF. The CDR3 DNA follows: TGCAGCGTCGATAGGGGGAACACCGGGGAGCTGTTTTTT.

This chain uses TRBV10-1 with TRBJ2-7, with D possibly TRBD1 on 5 matching bases. The CDR3 is made up of 13 amino acids. Trimming removed 0 bases from V and 6 bases from J, with 9 bases in between. In germline, CDR1 is WNHNN, CDR2 SYGVQD (reference sequence). This chain's CDR3 is CASSESSGFEQYF. The CDR3 DNA sequence: TGCGCCAGCAGTGAGTCGTCAGGGTTCGAGCAGTACTTC.

The V and J genes are TRBV19 and TRBJ1-1; TRBD1 matches 7 bases. Germline CDR1 LNHDA, CDR2 SQIVND (reference sequence). V gave up 6 bases and J gave up 2 bases; unmatched junction bases: 6. The CDR3 is 14 amino acids. The CDR3 region is CASRSGTVNTEAFF. The CDR3, as DNA: TGTGCCAGTAGATCCGGGACAGTCAACACTGAAGCTTTCTTT.

This chain connects TRBV27 to TRBJ1-5; D is unclear. The V gene lost 1 base and the J gene lost 6 bases, with 7 bases spanning the gap. The germline CDR1 and CDR2 sequences are MNHEY and SMNVEV (reference sequence). The CDR3 length is 13 residues. DNA for the CDR3: TGTGCCAGCAGTTTATATAGCGGTCAGCCCCAGCATTTT. Its translation: CASSLYSGQPQHF.

J is TRBJ2-1 and V is TRBV5-1, with 7 bases fitting TRBD2. This CDR3 region has 16 residues. Per germline, CDR1 SGHRS and CDR2 YFSETQ. V shed 0 bases and J 4 bases; nucleotides not matched to a gene: 7. The CDR3 loop reads CASSLASGEGYNEQFF. The CDR3 region has the DNA TGCGCCAGCAGCTTGGCCTCGGGGGAGGGATACAATGAGCAGTTCTTC.

This clone has just a few counts. The chain has TRBV18 and TRBJ2-7, with TRBD2 matching 10 bases. Germline assignment: CDR1 KGHSH and CDR2 LQKENI. V lost 2 bases, J lost 5 bases, and 6 bases stayed unmatched. This CDR3 is 15 amino acids long. CDR3 sequence reads: CASSPSLAGADEQYF. CDR3 DNA sequence: TGTGCCAGCTCACCATCCCTAGCGGGAGCCGACGAGCAGTACTTC.

The rearrangement links TRBV11-2 to TRBJ2-1; D is possibly TRBD1 (5 bases). The CDR3 is 13 residues long. The germline gives CDR1 SGHAT, CDR2 FQNNGV. The V and J ends lost 6 bases and 9 bases respectively, with 15 bases between them. The CDR3 DNA is TGTGCCAGCAGACCAACTGGGGCATTTGAGCAGTTCTTC. It codes for CASRPTGAFEQFF.

The chain carries TRBV16 and TRBJ2-1; a possible D gene is TRBD1 (6 bases). Trimming left V 2 bases short and J 4 bases short, with 9 bases between. The CDR3 loop spans 14 amino acids. Per germline, CDR1 KGHSY and CDR2 FQNENV. The CDR3 here is CASSQLGQYNEQFF. CDR3 coding DNA: TGTGCCAGCAGCCAACTCGGACAGTACAATGAGCAGTTCTTC. The full variable domain, rest sourced from reference TRBV16 and TRBJ2-1, is GEEVAQTPKHLVRGEGQKAKLYCAPIKGHSYVFWYQQVLKNEFKFLISFQNENVFDETGMPKERFSAKCLPNSPCSLEIQATKLEDSAVYFCASSQLGQYNEQFFGPGTRLTVL.

This clone showed up just once. The rearrangement joins TRBV5-1 to TRBJ1-2; D may be TRBD1 (6 bases). Germline assignment: CDR1 SGHRS and CDR2 YFSETQ. CDR3 size: 13 residues. With 0 bases removed from V and 7 bases from J, the gap between germline ends came to 10 bases. The CDR3: CASSLGGQGGYTF. Written as DNA, the CDR3 is TGCGCCAGCAGCTTGGGGGGGCAAGGTGGCTACACCTTC.

The rearrangement links TRBV3-1 (or the pseudogene TRBV3-2) to TRBJ2-7; tentative D call: TRBD2 (5 bases). Germline assignment: CDR1 LGHDT and CDR2 YNNKEL (reference sequence). The CDR3 runs to 15 residues. The germline V and J ends were trimmed by 0 bases and 3 bases, with 12 bases remaining between them. The CDR3 sequence is CASSQDLGESYEQYF. The CDR3 DNA follows: TGTGCCAGCAGCCAAGATCTCGGGGAAAGCTACGAGCAGTACTTC.

The chain is built from TRBV28 and TRBJ1-2; D is ambiguous. Trimming took off 3 bases at V and 8 bases at J, with 22 bases between the two ends. Germline CDR1 reads MDHEN; CDR2 reads SYDVKM. The CDR3 spans 16 residues. The CDR3 DNA sequence: TGTGCCAGCAGTTTTGGAGAAACTTTTATTCCGGCGGGCTACACCTTC. Its protein is CASSFGETFIPAGYTF.

There are a few counts of this clone. This chain connects TRBV5-8 to TRBJ1-5; D not resolved. There are 12 residues in the CDR3. Germline CDR1 is SGHTS and CDR2 is YDEGEE. Trimming removed 4 bases from V and 8 bases from J, with 10 bases in between. The CDR3 DNA follows: TGTGCCAGCAGCCATATTGAGGAGCCCCAGCATTTT. Residues: CASSHIEEPQHF.

The gene calls are TRBV28 and TRBJ1-5, with D possibly matching TRBD1 (6 bases). The germline V and J ends were trimmed by 3 bases and 5 bases, with 14 bases remaining between them. CDR1 and CDR2 (germline): MDHEN, SYDVKM. This CDR3 is 15 amino acids long. CDR3 in DNA: TGTGCCAGCAGTTTTCTACAGGGTCGGGATCAGCCCCAGCATTTT. Translated, it gives CASSFLQGRDQPQHF.

The CDR3 is CASRRENKQFF. The CDR3, as DNA: TGTGCCAGCAGACGCGAGAATAAGCAGTTCTTC. The J gene is TRBJ2-1, the V gene TRBV3-1 (or the pseudogene TRBV3-2), with D hard to call. Between the trimmed V and J ends, which lost 6 bases and 11 bases, there was a span of 11 bases. The length of the CDR3 is 11 residues. CDR1 is LGHDT and CDR2 is YNNKEL in the germline V gene (reference sequence).

The chain has TRBV19 and TRBJ2-7; no firm D call. Trimming shortened V by 5 bases and J by 4 bases, and 18 bases separated the two germline ends. The CDR3 totals 15 residues. Germline V gene data show CDR1 as LNHDA and CDR2 as SQIVND (reference sequence). The CDR3 sequence is CASSATELVGYEQYF. In nucleotides, the CDR3 is TGTGCCAGTAGTGCAACAGAGCTGGTTGGATACGAGCAGTACTTC. Variable domain in full (rest from reference TRBV19 and TRBJ2-7): DGGITQSPKYLFRKEGQNVTLSCEQNLNHDAMYWYRQDPGQGLRLIYYSQIVNDFQKGDIAEGYSVSREKKESFPLTVTSAQKNPTAFYLCASSATELVGYEQYFGPGTRLTVT.

The gene calls are TRBV1 and TRBJ2-7; the table calls TRBD2, which could not be checked here. TRBV1 is an annotated pseudogene. There are 16 residues in the CDR3. CDR3 nucleotide sequence: TGCACCAGCAGCCAAGACCAGGGCGGGGGGACCTACGAGCAGTACTTC. It specifies CTSSQDQGGGTYEQYF.

V is TRBV9 and J is TRBJ2-1; D possibly corresponds to TRBD2 (5 bases). This CDR3 is 15 amino acids long. CDR1 is SGDLS and CDR2 is YYNGEE in the germline V gene. The V gene lost 0 bases and the J gene lost 8 bases, with 15 bases spanning the gap. The CDR3: CASSVVGRGGDEQFF. The CDR3 DNA reads TGTGCCAGCAGCGTAGTAGGACGAGGAGGTGATGAGCAGTTCTTC. The entire variable domain, with the rest obtained from reference TRBV9 and TRBJ2-1, is as follows: DSGVTQTPKHLITATGQRVTLRCSPRSGDLSVYWYQQSLDQGLQFLIQYYNGEERAKGNILERFSAQQFPDLHSELNLSSLELGDSALYFCASSVVGRGGDEQFFGPGTRLTVL.